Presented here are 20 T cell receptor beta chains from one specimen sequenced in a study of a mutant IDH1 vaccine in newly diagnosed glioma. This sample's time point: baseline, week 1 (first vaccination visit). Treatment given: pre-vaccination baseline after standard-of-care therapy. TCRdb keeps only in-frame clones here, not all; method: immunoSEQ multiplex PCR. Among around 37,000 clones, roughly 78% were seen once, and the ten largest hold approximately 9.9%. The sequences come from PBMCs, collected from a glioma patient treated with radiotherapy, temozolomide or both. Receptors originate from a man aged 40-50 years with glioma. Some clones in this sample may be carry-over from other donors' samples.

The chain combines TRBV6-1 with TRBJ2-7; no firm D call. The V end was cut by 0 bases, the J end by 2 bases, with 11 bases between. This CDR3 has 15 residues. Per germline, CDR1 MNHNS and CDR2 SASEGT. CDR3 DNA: TGTGCCAGCAGTGAAGCGCGGCAGGCTGCCTACGAGCAGTACTTC. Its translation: CASSEARQAAYEQYF.

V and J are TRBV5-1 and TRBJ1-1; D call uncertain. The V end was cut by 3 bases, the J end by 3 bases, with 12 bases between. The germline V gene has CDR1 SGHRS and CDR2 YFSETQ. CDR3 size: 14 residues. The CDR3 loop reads CASSWMDVDTEAFF. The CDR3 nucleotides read TGCGCCAGCAGCTGGATGGACGTGGACACTGAAGCTTTCTTT.

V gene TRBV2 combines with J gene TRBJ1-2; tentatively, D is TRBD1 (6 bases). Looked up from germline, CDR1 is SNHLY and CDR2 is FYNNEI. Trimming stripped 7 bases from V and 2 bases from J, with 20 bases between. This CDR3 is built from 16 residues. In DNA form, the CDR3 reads TGTGCCAGCAAACCAGAGGGGAGGGGGAAGAACTATGGCTACACCTTC. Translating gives CASKPEGRGKNYGYTF.

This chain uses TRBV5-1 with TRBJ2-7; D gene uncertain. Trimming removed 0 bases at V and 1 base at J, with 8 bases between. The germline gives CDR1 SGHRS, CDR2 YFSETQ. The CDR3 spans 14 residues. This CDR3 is CASSLGAQSYEQYF. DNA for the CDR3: TGCGCCAGCAGCTTGGGGGCTCAATCCTACGAGCAGTACTTC.

The CDR3 reads CARMTEVYNSPLHF. The CDR3 DNA follows: TGCGCCAGGATGACAGAAGTATATAATTCACCCCTCCACTTT. The J gene is TRBJ1-6, the V gene TRBV10-1, with a tentative D call TRBD1 (5 bases). This CDR3 is 14 amino acids long. The germline gives CDR1 WNHNN, CDR2 SYGVQD (reference sequence). V lost 9 bases and J lost 4, with 13 bases in between.

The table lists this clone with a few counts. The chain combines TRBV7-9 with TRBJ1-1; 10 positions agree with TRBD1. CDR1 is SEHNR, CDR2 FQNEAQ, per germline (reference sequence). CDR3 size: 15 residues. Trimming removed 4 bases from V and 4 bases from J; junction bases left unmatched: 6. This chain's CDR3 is CASSSGQGRITEAFF. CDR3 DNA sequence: TGTGCCAGCAGCTCGGGACAGGGGAGAATCACTGAAGCTTTCTTT.

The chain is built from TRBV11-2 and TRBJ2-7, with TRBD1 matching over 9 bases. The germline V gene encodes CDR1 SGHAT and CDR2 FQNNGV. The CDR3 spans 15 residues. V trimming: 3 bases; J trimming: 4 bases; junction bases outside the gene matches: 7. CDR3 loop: CASSFVQGAQYEQYF. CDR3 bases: TGTGCCAGCAGCTTCGTACAGGGGGCGCAATACGAGCAGTACTTC.

In DNA, the CDR3 is TGTGCCAGCAGCTTAACAGGGGGTTCGACTGAAGCTTTCTTT. It encodes CASSLTGGSTEAFF. V usage is TRBV5-4 and J usage is TRBJ1-1, with 8 bases identical to TRBD1. Germline V gene data show CDR1 as SGHNT and CDR2 as YYREEE (reference sequence). CDR3 length: 14 amino acids. Germline trimming cut 2 bases from V and 5 bases from J; bases unmatched to any gene: 5.

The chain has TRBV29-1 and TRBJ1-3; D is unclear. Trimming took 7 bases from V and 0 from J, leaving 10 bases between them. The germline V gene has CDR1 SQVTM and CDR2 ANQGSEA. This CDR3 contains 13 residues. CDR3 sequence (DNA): TGCAGCGCCCAGAGTTTCTCTGGAAACACCATATATTTT. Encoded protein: CSAQSFSGNTIYF.

CDR3 sequence: CASSIDGSGGGNQPQHF. DNA of the CDR3: TGTGCCAGTAGTATAGATGGCTCCGGGGGAGGCAATCAGCCCCAGCATTTT. The J gene is TRBJ1-5, the V gene TRBV19; D perhaps matches TRBD1 (5 bases). CDR1 and CDR2 from the germline V gene are LNHDA and SQIVND (reference sequence). The CDR3 is 17 amino acids. V was cut by 0 bases and J by 2 bases, with 14 bases left in between.

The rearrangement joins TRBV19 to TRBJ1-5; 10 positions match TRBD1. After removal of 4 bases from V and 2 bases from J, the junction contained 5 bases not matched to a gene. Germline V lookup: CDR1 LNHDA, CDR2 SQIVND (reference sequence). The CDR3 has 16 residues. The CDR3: CASSTRTGGGNQPQHF. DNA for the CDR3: TGTGCCAGTAGTACCCGGACAGGGGGTGGCAATCAGCCCCAGCATTTT.

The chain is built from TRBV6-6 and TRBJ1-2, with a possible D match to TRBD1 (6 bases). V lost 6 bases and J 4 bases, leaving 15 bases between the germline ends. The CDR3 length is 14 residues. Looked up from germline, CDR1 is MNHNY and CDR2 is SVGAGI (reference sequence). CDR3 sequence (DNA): TGTGCCAGCAGCCCTGAACAGGGTGGCTATGGCTACACCTTC. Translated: CASSPEQGGYGYTF.

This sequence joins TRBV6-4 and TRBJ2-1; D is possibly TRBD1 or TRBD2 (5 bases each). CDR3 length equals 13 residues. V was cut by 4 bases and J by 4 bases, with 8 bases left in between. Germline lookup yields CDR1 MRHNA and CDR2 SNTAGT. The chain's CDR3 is CASSGDEYNEQFF. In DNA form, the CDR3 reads TGTGCCAGCAGTGGGGACGAATACAATGAGCAGTTCTTC.

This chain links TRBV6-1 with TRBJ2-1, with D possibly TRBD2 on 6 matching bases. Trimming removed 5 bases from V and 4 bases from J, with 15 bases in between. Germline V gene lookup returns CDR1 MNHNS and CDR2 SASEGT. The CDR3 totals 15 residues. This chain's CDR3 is CASSPRRDSYNEQFF. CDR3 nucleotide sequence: TGTGCCAGCAGTCCCCGTAGGGACTCGTACAATGAGCAGTTCTTC.

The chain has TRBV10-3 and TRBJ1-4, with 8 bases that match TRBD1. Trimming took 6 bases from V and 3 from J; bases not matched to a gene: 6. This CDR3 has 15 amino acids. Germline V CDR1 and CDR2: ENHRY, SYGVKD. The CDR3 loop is CAISDAGGSNEKLFF. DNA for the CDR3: TGTGCCATCAGCGACGCAGGGGGCTCTAATGAAAAACTGTTTTTT.

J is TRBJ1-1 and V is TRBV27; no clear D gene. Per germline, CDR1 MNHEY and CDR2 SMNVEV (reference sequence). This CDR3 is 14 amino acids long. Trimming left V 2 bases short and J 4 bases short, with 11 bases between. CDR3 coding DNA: TGTGCCAGCAGTTTAGCGGTTCTGGGCACTGAAGCTTTCTTT. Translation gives CASSLAVLGTEAFF.

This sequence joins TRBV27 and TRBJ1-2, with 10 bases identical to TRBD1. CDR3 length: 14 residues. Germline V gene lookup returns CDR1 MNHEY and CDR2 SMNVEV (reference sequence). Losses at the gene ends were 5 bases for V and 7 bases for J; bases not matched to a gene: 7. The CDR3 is CASSPGTGAGGYTF. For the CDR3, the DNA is TGTGCCAGCAGTCCTGGGACAGGGGCTGGTGGCTACACCTTC.

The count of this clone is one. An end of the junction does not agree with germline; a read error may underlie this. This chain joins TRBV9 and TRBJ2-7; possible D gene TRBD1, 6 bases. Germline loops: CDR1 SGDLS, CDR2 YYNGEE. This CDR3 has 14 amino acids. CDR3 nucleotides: TGTGCCAGCAGCGCTACAGGGACCTCCGACGAGCAGTACTTC. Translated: CASSATGTSDEQYF.

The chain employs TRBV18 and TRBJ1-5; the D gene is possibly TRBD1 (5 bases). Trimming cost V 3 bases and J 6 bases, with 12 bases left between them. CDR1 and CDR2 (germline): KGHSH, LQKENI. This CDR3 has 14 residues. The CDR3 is CASSPAGLGQPQHF. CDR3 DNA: TGTGCCAGCTCACCGGCAGGGTTGGGTCAGCCCCAGCATTTT. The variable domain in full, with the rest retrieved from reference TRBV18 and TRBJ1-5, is NAGVMQNPRHLVRRRGQEARLRCSPMKGHSHVYWYRQLPEEGLKFMVYLQKENIIDESGMPKERFSAEFPKEGPSILRIQQVVRGDSAAYFCASSPAGLGQPQHFGDGTRLSIL.

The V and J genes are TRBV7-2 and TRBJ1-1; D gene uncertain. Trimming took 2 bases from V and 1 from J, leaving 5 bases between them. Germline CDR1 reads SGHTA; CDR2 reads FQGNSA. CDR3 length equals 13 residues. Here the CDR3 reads CASSLWGNTEAFF. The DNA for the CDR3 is TGTGCCAGCAGCTTATGGGGGAACACTGAAGCTTTCTTT.